This TCR beta chain was identified in a study of a mutant IDH1 vaccine in newly diagnosed glioma. Study-wide context: The first vaccination came 4-6 weeks after radiotherapy alone, or with temozolomide cycles.

Some clones are missing from TCRdb's copy, which holds only in-frame ones; the method was immunoSEQ multiplex PCR. The sample holds 100,000 to 150,000 clones, about four fifths seen once. Documented time point: week 11, during vaccination. Each dose delivered 300 ug of mutant IDH1 20-mer peptide subcutaneously with imiquimod. Regarding this clone: The antigen remains unidentified.

Germline values: CDR1 MNHEY, CDR2 SVGAGI. CDR3 size: 14 residues. Trimming left V 6 bases short and J 7 bases short, with 15 bases between. This clonotype originated in a man in his forties with glioma. This specimen was PBMCs, taken from a glioma patient whose treatment included an IDH1 peptide vaccine. The chain uses TRBV6-5 and TRBJ2-2, with D unresolved. CDR3 coding DNA: TGTGCCAGCAGATCCGGCTACCTCGGCGGGGAGCTGTTTTTT. It is translated as CASRSGYLGGELFF.